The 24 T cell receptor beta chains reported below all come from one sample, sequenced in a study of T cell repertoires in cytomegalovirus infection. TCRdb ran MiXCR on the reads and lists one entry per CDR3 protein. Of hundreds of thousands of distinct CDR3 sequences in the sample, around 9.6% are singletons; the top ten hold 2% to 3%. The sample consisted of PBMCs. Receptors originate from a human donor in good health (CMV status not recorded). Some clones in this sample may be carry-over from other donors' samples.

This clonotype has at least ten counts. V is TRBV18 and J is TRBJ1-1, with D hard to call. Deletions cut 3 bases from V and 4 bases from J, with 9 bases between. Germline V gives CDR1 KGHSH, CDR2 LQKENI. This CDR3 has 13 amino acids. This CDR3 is CASSPYDGTEAFF. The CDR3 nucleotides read TGTGCCAGCTCACCGTACGACGGCACTGAAGCTTTCTTT.

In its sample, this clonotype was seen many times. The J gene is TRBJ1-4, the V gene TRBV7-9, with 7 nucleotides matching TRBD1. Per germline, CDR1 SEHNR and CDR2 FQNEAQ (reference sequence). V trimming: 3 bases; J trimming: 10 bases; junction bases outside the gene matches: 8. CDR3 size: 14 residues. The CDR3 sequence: CASSFVGGAGKLFF. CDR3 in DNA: TGTGCCAGCAGCTTCGTAGGGGGCGCGGGAAAACTGTTTTTT.

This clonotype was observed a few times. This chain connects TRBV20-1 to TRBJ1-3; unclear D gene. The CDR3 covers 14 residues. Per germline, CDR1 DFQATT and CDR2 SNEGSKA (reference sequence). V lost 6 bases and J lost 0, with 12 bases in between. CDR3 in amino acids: CSAGSGNSGNTIYF. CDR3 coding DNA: TGCAGTGCCGGGTCGGGGAACTCTGGAAACACCATATATTTT.

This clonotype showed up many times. CDR3 sequence (DNA): TGTGCCAGCAGGGACAGGAGAATCTCTGGGGCCAACGTCCTGACTTTC. As protein: CASRDRRISGANVLTF. The rearrangement links TRBV2 to TRBJ2-6, with 7 bases identical to TRBD1. Looked up from germline, CDR1 is SNHLY and CDR2 is FYNNEI. This CDR3 has 16 residues. J gave up 0 bases and V 6 bases, and 5 bases lay outside the gene matches.

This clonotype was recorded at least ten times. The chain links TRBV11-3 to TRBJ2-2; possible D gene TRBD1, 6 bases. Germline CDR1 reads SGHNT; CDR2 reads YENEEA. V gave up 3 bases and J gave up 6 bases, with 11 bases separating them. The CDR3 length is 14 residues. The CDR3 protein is CASSFKQGPGELFF. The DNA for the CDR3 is TGTGCCAGCAGCTTCAAACAGGGTCCCGGGGAGCTGTTTTTT.

CDR3 loop: CASSVDQAGPTDTQYF. The CDR3 DNA reads as TGTGCCAGCAGCGTAGATCAGGCGGGGCCCACAGATACGCAGTATTTT. V is TRBV9 and J is TRBJ2-3; tentatively, D is TRBD2 (6 bases). The V end lost 0 bases, the J end lost 2 bases, and 13 bases lay between the germline ends. This CDR3 is built from 16 residues. CDR1 and CDR2 from the germline V gene are SGDLS and YYNGEE.

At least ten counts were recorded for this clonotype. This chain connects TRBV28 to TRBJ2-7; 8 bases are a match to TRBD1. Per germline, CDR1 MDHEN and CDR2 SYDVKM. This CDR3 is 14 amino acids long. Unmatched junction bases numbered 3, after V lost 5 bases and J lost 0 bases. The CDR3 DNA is TGTGCCAGCAGTAGGACAGGGAGCTCCTACGAGCAGTACGTC. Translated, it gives CASSRTGSSYEQYV.

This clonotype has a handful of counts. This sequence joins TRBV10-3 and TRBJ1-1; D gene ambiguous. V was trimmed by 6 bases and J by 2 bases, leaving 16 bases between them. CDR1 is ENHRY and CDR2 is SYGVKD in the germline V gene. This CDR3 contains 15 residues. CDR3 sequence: CAISERAGINTEAFF. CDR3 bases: TGTGCCATCAGCGAGAGAGCTGGGATCAACACTGAAGCTTTCTTT.

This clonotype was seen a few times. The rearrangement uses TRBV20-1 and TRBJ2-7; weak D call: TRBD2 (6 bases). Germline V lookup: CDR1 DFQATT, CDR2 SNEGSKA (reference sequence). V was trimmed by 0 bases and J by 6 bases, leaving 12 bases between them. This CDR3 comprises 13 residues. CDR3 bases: TGCAGTGCTAGAGATTCGGGGCGGGGCGAGCAGTACTTC. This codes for CSARDSGRGEQYF.

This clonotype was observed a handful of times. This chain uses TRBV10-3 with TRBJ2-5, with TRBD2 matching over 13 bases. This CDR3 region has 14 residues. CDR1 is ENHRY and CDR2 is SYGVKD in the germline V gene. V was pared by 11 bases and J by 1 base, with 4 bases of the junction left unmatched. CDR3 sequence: CAVRTSGGQETQYF. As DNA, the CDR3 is TGTGCCGTCCGGACTAGCGGGGGCCAAGAGACCCAGTACTTC.

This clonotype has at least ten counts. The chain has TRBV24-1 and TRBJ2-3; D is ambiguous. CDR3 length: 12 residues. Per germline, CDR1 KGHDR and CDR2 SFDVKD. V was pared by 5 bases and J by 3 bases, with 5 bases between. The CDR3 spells CATSGPTDTQYF. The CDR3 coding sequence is TGTGCCACCAGTGGTCCTACAGATACGCAGTATTTT.

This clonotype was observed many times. The CDR3 spells CASSLRMMEVLFF. For the CDR3, the DNA is TGTGCCAGCAGCTTACGGATGATGGAGGTTTTGTTTTTT. This rearrangement joins TRBV7-2 to TRBJ1-4; D unresolved. The germline V gene encodes CDR1 SGHTA and CDR2 FQGNSA. The CDR3 is 13 residues long. V lost 2 bases to trimming and J lost 15 bases, with 16 bases between them.

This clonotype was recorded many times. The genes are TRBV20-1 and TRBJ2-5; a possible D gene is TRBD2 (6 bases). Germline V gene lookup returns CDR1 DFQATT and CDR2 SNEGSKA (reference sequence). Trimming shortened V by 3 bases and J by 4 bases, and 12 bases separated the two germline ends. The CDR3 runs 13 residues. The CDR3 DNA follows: TGCAGTGCTAGGCGCCTGGGAGGAGAGACCCAGTACTTC. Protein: CSARRLGGETQYF.

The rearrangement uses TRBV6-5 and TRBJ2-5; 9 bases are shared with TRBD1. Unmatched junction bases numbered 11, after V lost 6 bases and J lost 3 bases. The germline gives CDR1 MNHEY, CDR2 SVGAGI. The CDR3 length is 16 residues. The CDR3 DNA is TGTGCCAGCAGCCCCCGGGACAGGGCGGGGAAAGAGACCCAGTACTTC. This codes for CASSPRDRAGKETQYF.

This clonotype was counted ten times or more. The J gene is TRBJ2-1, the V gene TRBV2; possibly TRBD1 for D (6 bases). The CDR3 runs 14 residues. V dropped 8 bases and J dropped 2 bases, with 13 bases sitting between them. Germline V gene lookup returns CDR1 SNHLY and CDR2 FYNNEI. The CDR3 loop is CASRYRVAYNEQFF. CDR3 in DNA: TGTGCCAGCCGTTACAGGGTTGCCTACAATGAGCAGTTCTTC. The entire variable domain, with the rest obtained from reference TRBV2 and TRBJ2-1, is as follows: EPEVTQTPSHQVTQMGQEVILRCVPISNHLYFYWYRQILGQKVEFLVSFYNNEISEKSEIFDDQFSVERPDGSNFTLKIRSTKLEDSAMYFCASRYRVAYNEQFFGPGTRLTVL.

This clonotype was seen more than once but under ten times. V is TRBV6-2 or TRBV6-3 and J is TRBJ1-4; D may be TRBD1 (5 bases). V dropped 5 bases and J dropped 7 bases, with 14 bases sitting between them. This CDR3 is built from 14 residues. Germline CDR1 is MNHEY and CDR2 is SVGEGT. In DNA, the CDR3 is TGTGCCAGCAGTGAATCCGGGACCGGTGAAAAACTGTTTTTT. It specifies CASSESGTGEKLFF.

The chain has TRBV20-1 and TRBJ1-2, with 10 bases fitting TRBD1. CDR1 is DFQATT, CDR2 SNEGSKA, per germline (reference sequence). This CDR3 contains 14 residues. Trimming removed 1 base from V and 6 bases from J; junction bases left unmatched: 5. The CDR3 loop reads CSARGGDRGNGYTF. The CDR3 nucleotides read TGCAGTGCTAGAGGAGGGGACAGGGGAAATGGCTACACCTTC.

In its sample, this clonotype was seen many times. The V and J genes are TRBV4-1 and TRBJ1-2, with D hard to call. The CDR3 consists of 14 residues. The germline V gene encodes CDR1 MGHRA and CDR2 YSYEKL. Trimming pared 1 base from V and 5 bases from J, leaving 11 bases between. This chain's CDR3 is CASSQADGLYGYTF. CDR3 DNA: TGCGCCAGCAGCCAAGCCGACGGACTTTATGGCTACACCTTC.

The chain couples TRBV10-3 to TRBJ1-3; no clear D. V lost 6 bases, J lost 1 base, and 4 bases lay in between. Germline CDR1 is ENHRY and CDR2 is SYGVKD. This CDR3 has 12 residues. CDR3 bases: TGTGCCATCAGGGAATCTGGAAACACCATATATTTT. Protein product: CAIRESGNTIYF.

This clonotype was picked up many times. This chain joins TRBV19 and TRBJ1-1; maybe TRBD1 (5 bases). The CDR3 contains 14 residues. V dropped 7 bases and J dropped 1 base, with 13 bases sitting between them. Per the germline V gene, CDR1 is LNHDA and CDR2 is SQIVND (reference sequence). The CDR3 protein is CASTDWGGNTEAFF. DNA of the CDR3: TGTGCCAGTACCGACTGGGGGGGGAACACTGAAGCTTTCTTT.

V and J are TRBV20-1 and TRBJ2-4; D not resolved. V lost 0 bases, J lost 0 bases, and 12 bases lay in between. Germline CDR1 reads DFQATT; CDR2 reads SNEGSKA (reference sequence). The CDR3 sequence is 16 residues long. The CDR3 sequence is CSARDYATIAKNIQYF. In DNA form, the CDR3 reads TGCAGTGCTAGAGATTACGCGACCATAGCCAAAAACATTCAGTACTTC.

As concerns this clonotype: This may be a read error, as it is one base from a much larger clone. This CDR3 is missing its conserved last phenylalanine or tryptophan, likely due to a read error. Written as DNA, the CDR3 is TGTGCCAGCAGTTACTCGTACAGAGGAGGAGGCGAGCAGTACTAC. Encoded protein: CASSYSYRGGGEQYY. V usage is TRBV6-5 and J usage is TRBJ2-7; possibly TRBD2 for D (5 bases). Trimming shortened V by 0 bases and J by 6 bases, and 15 bases separated the two germline ends. CDR1 MNHEY and CDR2 SVGAGI come from the germline V gene. This CDR3 is built from 15 residues.

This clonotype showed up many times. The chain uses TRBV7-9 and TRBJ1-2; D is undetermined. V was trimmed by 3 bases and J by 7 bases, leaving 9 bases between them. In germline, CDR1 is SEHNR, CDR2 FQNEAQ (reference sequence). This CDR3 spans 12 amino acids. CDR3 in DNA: TGTGCCAGCAGCTTGGGGATGAGTGGCTACACCTTC. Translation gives CASSLGMSGYTF.

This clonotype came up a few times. CDR3 residues: CSATRQTDTQYF. CDR3 nucleotides: TGCAGTGCTACGCGACAGACAGATACGCAGTATTTT. V and J are TRBV20-1 and TRBJ2-3, with D perhaps TRBD1 (5 bases). The CDR3 runs 12 residues. Germline CDR1 and CDR2: DFQATT and SNEGSKA (reference sequence). V lost 4 bases, J lost 3 bases, and 8 bases lay in between.